This T cell receptor beta chain was identified in a study of cytomegalovirus exposure and HLA in healthy donors (TCRdb year 2017). About the investigation overall: According to a later analysis, one platform produced both the roughly 120 validation repertoires and the approximately 600 repertoires of the first cohort. The study aimed to test whether signatures of past pathogen exposure could be identified by cataloging public T cell receptors. In addition to the first cohort of around 670 subjects, a separate validation cohort of 130 or so different subjects was used. High-throughput TCR immunosequencing, statistical association of individual TCRs with disease status, and machine learning were combined to predict cytomegalovirus infection status.

Separate from the roughly 700-subject first cohort, the validation cohort of around 130 subjects was the group to which the donors belonged. Of note for this clone: What antigen it recognizes has not been identified. No per-base quality is available; no much larger clone lies one base away.

Library preparation was by the immunoSEQ multiplex PCR assay. For the original study's pipeline: A statistical classification framework was built for diagnosing cytomegalovirus status from the catalog of TCR beta chain sequences. TCRdb mirrors the immuneACCESS table, restricted to in-frame sequences. Some clones are absent from its copies; in checked studies, under half trace to an unresolved V gene, and the reason for the others is unknown. That table supplies the V and J calls and clone size; D and trimming were determined from the DNA. The sample table lists some 120,000 clones, around nine tenths of them with a count of one. The top ten constitute 1.5% to 2.5% of the sample. The CDR3 goes from the cysteine to the phenylalanine over 13 residues. The DNA shown is the 39-base CDR3, in frame from base 1. Relative to germline, V is 6 bases shorter and J is 7 bases shorter, with 16 bases between their ends. From the germline V gene, CDR1 is MGHRA and CDR2 is YSYEKL.

Beyond this particular receptor, the publication reports: Most TCR sequences were seen in very few donors, while some public TCRs were found in many individuals. In both the original and validation cohorts, the classifier was reported to diagnose cytomegalovirus status with high specificity and sensitivity. In vitro tests confirmed that a few of the cytomegalovirus-associated TCR beta chains recognize cytomegalovirus antigens. A later analysis found that TCRs clustered in the first cohort also tended to co-occur in the roughly 120 validation repertoires, with 94% of cluster scores above 0. A later analysis had no HLA typing for the validation cohort, so co-occurrence there was scored across all 110 or so repertoires. In the study, around 150 TCR beta chains were listed as associated with cytomegalovirus. It was suggested by the authors that the approach could potentially be generalized to other disease states and immunological phenotypes.

This TCR derives from a woman aged 18-29 years in good health and CMV-seronegative. Rearrangement joined TRBV4-1 to TRBJ2-7; the D gene is perhaps TRBD1, from 5 matching bases. The specimen sequenced was PBMCs. This receptor has the CDR3 CASSYTGNGEQYF. The base sequence is TGCGCCAGCAGTTATACAGGTAACGGGGAGCAGTACTTC.